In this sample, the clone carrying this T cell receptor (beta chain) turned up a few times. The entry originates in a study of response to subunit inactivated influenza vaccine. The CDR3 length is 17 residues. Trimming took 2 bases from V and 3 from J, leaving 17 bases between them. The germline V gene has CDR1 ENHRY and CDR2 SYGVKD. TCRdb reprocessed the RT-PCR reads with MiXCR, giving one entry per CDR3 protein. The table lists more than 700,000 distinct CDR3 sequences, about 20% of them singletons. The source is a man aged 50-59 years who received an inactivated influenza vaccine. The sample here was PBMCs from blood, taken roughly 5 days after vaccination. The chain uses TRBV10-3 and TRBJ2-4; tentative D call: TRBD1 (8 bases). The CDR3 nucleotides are TGTGCCATCAGTGAGCTGTGGACAGGGAGGGTCAAAAACATTCAGTACTTC. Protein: CAISELWTGRVKNIQYF.